The following is a T cell receptor beta chain sequence with its context. MiXCR was run by TCRdb on the RT-PCR reads, yielding one entry per CDR3 protein. The data contain about 780,000 distinct CDR3 sequences, about 18% of them singletons. The data are from a study of response to subunit inactivated influenza vaccine. Looked up from germline, CDR1 is SGHTA and CDR2 is FQGNSA. V shed 5 bases and J 4 bases; nucleotides not matched to a gene: 7. CDR3 length: 15 residues. The chain has TRBV7-2 and TRBJ2-5, with 10 bases identical to TRBD1. Specimen: PBMCs from blood, collected around 5 days after vaccination. This TCR was sampled from a man aged 50 to 59 who received an inactivated influenza vaccine. CDR3 residues: CASSAPGQGLETQYF. The DNA for the CDR3 is TGTGCCAGCAGCGCTCCGGGACAGGGGTTAGAGACCCAGTACTTC.